A selection of T cell receptor beta chains follows, all from one sample in a study of blood T cell repertoires in COVID-19. Here immunoSEQ multiplex PCR was the method, and the copy in TCRdb shows in-frame clones only, minus some. The sample carries under 300,000 clones, about four fifths recorded once. Sequencing was performed on peripheral blood. These receptors were obtained from a woman between 18 and 29 years old with acute or convalescent COVID-19. Each CDR3 is given with its conserved first and last residue. The D gene is left open where the match is weak. Expanded clones are given a class, and other clones once, few, many or no size at all.

CASLRQGWRETQYF TGTGCCAGCCTTAGACAGGGGTGGCGGGAGACCCAGTACTTC TRBJ2-5 14 NA TRBD1 TRBV7-2
CASSQGQGGMWPQHF TGCGCCAGCAGCCAAGGGCAGGGGGGTATGTGGCCCCAGCATTTT TRBJ1-5 15 once TRBD1 TRBV4-3
CASSDPGLINEKLFF TGTGCCAGCAGTGACCCGGGACTGATTAATGAAAAACTGTTTTTT TRBJ1-4 15 NA NA TRBV28
CAWMDAGGSSNQPQHF TGTGCCTGGATGGATGCAGGGGGCTCTTCCAATCAGCCCCAGCATTTT TRBJ1-5 16 once TRBD1 TRBV30
CASSLEGQGARTEAFF TGTGCCAGCAGCTTAGAGGGACAGGGGGCGAGAACTGAAGCTTTCTTT TRBJ1-1 16 NA TRBD1 TRBV7-6
CASSLAPLAANTQYF TGTGCCAGCAGCTTGGCCCCCCTAGCGGCCAATACGCAGTATTTT TRBJ2-3 15 NA TRBD2 TRBV7-2
CASSSGRLTSSYEQYF TGCGCCAGCAGCTCAGGTCGGCTAACGAGCTCCTACGAGCAGTACTTC TRBJ2-7 16 NA NA TRBV5-1
CASSPWPLRGDLHEQFF TGTGCCAGCAGCCCATGGCCCCTCCGGGGTGATCTGCATGAGCAGTTCTTC TRBJ2-1 17 few NA TRBV11-3
CSVWLWTINTEAFF TGCAGCGTCTGGTTGTGGACAATAAACACTGAAGCTTTCTTT TRBJ1-1 14 NA NA TRBV29-1
CASRAGLNTEAFF TGTGCCAGCAGAGCGGGGCTAAATACTGAAGCTTTCTTT TRBJ1-1 13 NA NA TRBV6-4
CASSHRDSMNTEAFF TGTGCCAGCAGCCACCGGGACAGCATGAACACTGAAGCTTTCTTT TRBJ1-1 15 NA TRBD1 TRBV7-9
CASSLQGYQPQHF TGTGCCAGCAGTTTACAGGGTTATCAGCCCCAGCATTTT TRBJ1-5 13 NA NA TRBV12-3/TRBV12-4
CASTLGGLWNTEAFF TGTGCCAGCACCTTGGGAGGTTTATGGAACACTGAAGCTTTCTTT TRBJ1-1 15 few NA TRBV5-8
CASSQRTGTGETQYF TGTGCCAGCAGCCAAAGGACAGGCACCGGGGAGACCCAGTACTTC TRBJ2-5 15 few TRBD1 TRBV14
CASSFWQGAGYTF TGTGCCAGCAGTTTTTGGCAGGGGGCTGGCTACACCTTC TRBJ1-2 13 NA TRBD1 TRBV27
CAWRRDLTGDGYTF TGTGCCTGGAGAAGGGACTTAACTGGGGATGGCTACACCTTC TRBJ1-2 14 NA NA TRBV30
CASSGRWTDTQYF TGTGCCAGCAGTGGGAGATGGACAGATACGCAGTATTTT TRBJ2-3 13 NA NA TRBV14
CASSLLLAGVDTGELFF TGTGCCAGTAGTCTACTGCTAGCGGGAGTCGACACCGGGGAGCTGTTTTTT TRBJ2-2 17 NA TRBD2 TRBV19
CASSQDRQIGNTIYF TGCGCCAGCAGCCAAGATAGACAGATAGGAAACACCATATATTTT TRBJ1-3 15 NA NA TRBV4-3
CASSQGRTGAYEQYF TGCGCCAGCAGCCAAGGGCGGACAGGGGCCTACGAGCAGTACTTC TRBJ2-7 15 NA TRBD1 TRBV4-3
CASSIAIVGLAGAYEQYF TGTGCCAGTAGTATTGCCATCGTCGGACTAGCGGGGGCCTACGAGCAGTACTTC TRBJ2-7 18 NA TRBD2 TRBV19
CATSSDTNTEAFF TGTGCCACCAGCAGTGACACGAACACTGAAGCTTTCTTT TRBJ1-1 13 NA NA TRBV15
CSVVLGTEAFF TGCAGCGTTGTCCTCGGGACTGAAGCTTTCTTT TRBJ1-1 11 NA NA TRBV29-1
CASSYGTAYNSPLHF TGTGCCAGCAGTTACGGGACAGCCTATAATTCACCCCTCCACTTT TRBJ1-6 15 NA TRBD1 TRBV6-6
CASSSGTLRNEQFF TGTGCCAGCAGCTCCGGGACTTTACGGAATGAGCAGTTCTTC TRBJ2-1 14 NA NA TRBV7-2
CASSRGTSEKNIQYF TGTGCCAGCAGCCGTGGGACTAGCGAGAAAAACATTCAGTACTTC TRBJ2-4 15 NA TRBD2 TRBV7-9
CASSLGERAEAFF TGTGCCAGCAGCCTCGGTGAGCGGGCTGAAGCTTTCTTT TRBJ1-1 13 NA NA TRBV3-1/TRBV3-2
CASSLAALGGETQYF TGTGCCAGCAGCTTGGCGGCTTTGGGGGGAGAGACCCAGTACTTC TRBJ2-5 15 NA NA TRBV5-4
CASSFGQGKPGNTIYF TGTGCCAGCAGCTTTGGACAGGGGAAACCTGGAAACACCATATATTTT TRBJ1-3 16 NA TRBD1 TRBV11-3
CASSTGDGYNSPLHF TGTGCCAGCAGCACAGGGGATGGCTATAATTCACCCCTCCACTTT TRBJ1-6 15 NA TRBD1 TRBV9
CATQVGQFNTEAFF TGTGCCACCCAGGTGGGACAGTTTAACACTGAAGCTTTCTTT TRBJ1-1 14 NA TRBD1 TRBV10-3
CASSPEPRGVGSNQPQHF TGTGCCAGCAGCCCCGAACCCCGGGGGGTGGGAAGCAATCAGCCCCAGCATTTT TRBJ1-5 18 NA NA TRBV7-9
CASTSGSSYEQYF TGTGCCAGCACCTCAGGTAGCTCCTACGAGCAGTACTTC TRBJ2-7 13 NA NA TRBV11-2
CATWGRNTEAFF TGTGCCACTTGGGGGCGGAACACTGAAGCTTTCTTT TRBJ1-1 12 once NA TRBV24-1
CASSKRGPTRLAGGLGSYEQYF TGTGCCAGCAGCAAGAGAGGGCCGACGAGGCTAGCGGGAGGTCTTGGGTCCTACGAGCAGTACTTC TRBJ2-7 22 NA NA TRBV21-1
CASSPRGADTEAFF TGTGCCAGCAGCCCCCGCGGGGCCGACACTGAAGCTTTCTTT TRBJ1-1 14 NA NA TRBV7-2
CASSYGQGNGYTF TGTGCCAGCAGTTACGGACAGGGGAATGGCTACACCTTC TRBJ1-2 13 once TRBD1 TRBV6-2/TRBV6-3
CASSLDADSHYGYTF TGTGCCAGCAGCTTGGATGCGGACAGCCACTATGGCTACACCTTC TRBJ1-2 15 few NA TRBV5-5
CASSPGQGAAPNTGELFF TGTGCCAGTAGTCCCGGACAGGGGGCGGCCCCGAACACCGGGGAGCTGTTTTTT TRBJ2-2 18 few TRBD1 TRBV19
CASSLTGDNEQFF TGTGCCAGCTCCCTTACGGGAGACAATGAGCAGTTCTTC TRBJ2-1 13 NA NA TRBV6-5
CASSVGGARATEAFF TGTGCCAGCAGCGTGGGGGGGGCGCGTGCCACTGAAGCTTTCTTT TRBJ1-1 15 NA NA TRBV9